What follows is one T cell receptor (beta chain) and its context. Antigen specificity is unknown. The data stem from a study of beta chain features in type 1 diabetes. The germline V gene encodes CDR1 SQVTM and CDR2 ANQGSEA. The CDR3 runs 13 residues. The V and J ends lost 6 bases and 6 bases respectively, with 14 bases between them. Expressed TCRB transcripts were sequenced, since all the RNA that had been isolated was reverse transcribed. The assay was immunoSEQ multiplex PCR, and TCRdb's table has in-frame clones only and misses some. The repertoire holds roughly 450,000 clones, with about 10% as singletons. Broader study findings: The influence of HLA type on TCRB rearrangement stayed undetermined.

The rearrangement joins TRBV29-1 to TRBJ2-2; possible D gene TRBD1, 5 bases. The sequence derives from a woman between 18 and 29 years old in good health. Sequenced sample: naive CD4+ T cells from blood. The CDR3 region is CSVATTVAGELFF. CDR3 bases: TGCAGCGTCGCAACGACAGTTGCCGGGGAGCTGTTTTTT.